This is a list of T cell receptor beta chains from one sample in a study of blood T cell repertoires in COVID-19. Assay: immunoSEQ multiplex PCR; the TCRdb copy retains only in-frame clones and omits some. The sample carries around 200,000 clones, about 85% recorded once. Sequenced sample: peripheral blood. The source is a woman of 80 years or more with active or convalescent COVID-19. The CDR3 runs from the conserved cysteine through the conserved F or W. A D gene is named only where the DNA matches it firmly. Clone size, where shown, is once, few, many, or a class for clones that have expanded.

>TRBJ1-2|NA|TRBV7-9|NA
TGTGCCAGCAGCAAACAGGGTACCTATGGCTACACCTTC
CASSKQGTYGYTF
>TRBJ2-1|TRBD2|TRBV4-1|NA
TGCGCCAGCAGCCGCGGGAGAGGGAATGAGCAGTTCTTC
CASSRGRGNEQFF
>TRBJ1-2|TRBD1|TRBV27|NA
TGTGCCAGCAGTTTTCAGGGGGCGAGGGGTGGCTACACCTTC
CASSFQGARGGYTF
>TRBJ2-5|NA|TRBV11-2|NA
TGTGCCAGCAGGGCGCGGGTCGGAGAGACCCAGTACTTC
CASRARVGETQYF
>TRBJ1-1|NA|TRBV5-6|NA
TGTGCCAGCAGCTTGGGTCAAAAAAGCGCTGAAGCTTTCTTT
CASSLGQKSAEAFF
>TRBJ1-5|TRBD1|TRBV27|once
TGTGCCAGCAGTCCCTCTGCAGGGGGCAACTCACTGATTAGCAATCAGCCCCAGCATTTT
CASSPSAGGNSLISNQPQHF
>TRBJ2-5|NA|TRBV18|NA
TGTGCCAGCTCACCAGACCTAGAGGAGACCCAGTACTTC
CASSPDLEETQYF
>TRBJ2-5|TRBD2|TRBV5-1|NA
TGCGCCAGCAGCTTGGGGTCCTCTAGCGGTCCTACGTACCAAGAGACCCAGTACTTC
CASSLGSSSGPTYQETQYF
>TRBJ1-2|NA|TRBV2|NA
TGTGCCAGCACCTATTCAGGTCCTGGCTACACCTTC
CASTYSGPGYTF
>TRBJ1-4|NA|TRBV18|NA
TGTGCCAGCTCACTCGGGGTAGGTGGCGAAAAACTGTTTTTT
CASSLGVGGEKLFF
>TRBJ1-5|NA|TRBV19|once
TGTGCCAGTAGTATAGTAGGAGGAGACAATCAGCCCCAGCATTTT
CASSIVGGDNQPQHF
>TRBJ2-1|TRBD2|TRBV5-1|NA
TGCGCCAGCAGCCGGACTAGCGGGATCTACAATGAGCAGTTCTTC
CASSRTSGIYNEQFF
>TRBJ2-7|TRBD2|TRBV15|once
TGTGCCACCAGCAGCGGCCCCGGGGGGTCCTACGAGCAGTACTTC
CATSSGPGGSYEQYF
>TRBJ1-1|TRBD1|TRBV27|once
TGTGCCAGCAGTCCCACTCCAGGGGGCACCGGCTCGGGCAAAGCTTTCTTT
CASSPTPGGTGSGKAFF
>TRBJ2-5|NA|TRBV7-2|NA
TGTGCCAGCAGCGGCAGGGATCGGGAGACCCAGTACTTC
CASSGRDRETQYF
>TRBJ2-4|TRBD2|TRBV2|NA
TGTGCCAGCGGGGAGGGGCAAGCCAAAAACATTCAGTACTTC
CASGEGQAKNIQYF
>TRBJ2-7|TRBD2|TRBV2|NA
TGTGCCAGCAGTCCCGCGGGAGCATTGGCCGAGCAGTACTTC
CASSPAGALAEQYF
>TRBJ2-7|TRBD1|TRBV18|NA
TGTGCCAGCTCACCACCGGGACAGGTTTTCTCCTACGAGCAGTACTTC
CASSPPGQVFSYEQYF
>TRBJ2-2|TRBD1|TRBV7-3|NA
TGTGCCAGCAGCTTAAGGGGACAGGGCCCCACCGGGGAGCTGTTTTTT
CASSLRGQGPTGELFF
>TRBJ2-5|TRBD1|TRBV24-1|NA
TGTGCCACCAGCCGACAGGGGTACCAAGAGACCCAGTACTTC
CATSRQGYQETQYF
>TRBJ1-2|TRBD1|TRBV2|NA
TGTGCCAGCAGTCAAGATACCGGGACAGGGGGCTATGGCTACACCTTC
CASSQDTGTGGYGYTF
>TRBJ2-1|NA|TRBV5-1|NA
TGCGCCAGCAGCTTGGTGGTGGGAGGGGGGAATGAGCAGTTCTTC
CASSLVVGGGNEQFF
>TRBJ1-2|NA|TRBV7-2|NA
TGTGCCAGCAGCTTAGTCCTAGAATATTATGGCTACACCTTC
CASSLVLEYYGYTF
>TRBJ2-7|NA|TRBV5-8|NA
TGTGCCAGCAGCATCGGCAGGTCCTACGAGCAGTACTTC
CASSIGRSYEQYF
>TRBJ2-5|TRBD2|TRBV24-1|NA
TGTGCCACCAGTGATGGAATTACTAGCGGCCAAGAGACCCAGTACTTC
CATSDGITSGQETQYF
>TRBJ1-4|NA|TRBV11-3|NA
TGTGCCAGCAGCTTAGGAGGGTACTCGGAAAAACTGTTTTTT
CASSLGGYSEKLFF
>TRBJ1-1|TRBD1|TRBV19|NA
TGTGCCAGTAGTACACGGACAGGGGGCGTCTCTGAAGCTTTCTTT
CASSTRTGGVSEAFF
>TRBJ2-2|NA|TRBV7-9|NA
TGTGCCAGCAGCTTTGGCAGTAACACCGGGGAGCTGTTTTTT
CASSFGSNTGELFF
>TRBJ2-7|TRBD2|TRBV7-2|NA
TGTGCCAGCAGCTTAGCGGCGGGAGTGTTGGGTGAGCAGTACTTC
CASSLAAGVLGEQYF
>TRBJ2-2|TRBD2|TRBV28|NA
TGTGCCAGCAGTCAGGGAGGGGTGGACACCGGGGAGCTGTTTTTT
CASSQGGVDTGELFF
>TRBJ2-3|NA|TRBV5-4|NA
TGTGCCAGCAGCGCGTCGGCAGATACGCAGTATTTT
CASSASADTQYF
>TRBJ2-1|TRBD2|TRBV4-1|NA
TGCGCCAGCAGCCAAGATCGCAGCGGGGCGGACAATGAGCAGTTCTTC
CASSQDRSGADNEQFF
>TRBJ2-1|TRBD2|TRBV18|once
TGTGCCAGCTCACCAGAGCAGTTTTGGGAATCGGGGGGTCAGAATGAGCAGTTCTTC
CASSPEQFWESGGQNEQFF
>TRBJ1-5|NA|TRBV2|NA
TGTGCCAGCAGTGAAGACAGAGTTAGCAATCAGCCCCAGCATTTT
CASSEDRVSNQPQHF
>TRBJ2-3|TRBD2|TRBV3-1/TRBV3-2|NA
TGTGCCAGCAGCCAAGGCGGGAGGGCCACAGATACGCAGTATTTT
CASSQGGRATDTQYF
>TRBJ2-7|TRBD2|TRBV6-1|NA
TGTGCCAGCAGTGAACAACTAGCGGGAGGCCCCTTGCCCTACGAGCAGTACTTC
CASSEQLAGGPLPYEQYF
>TRBJ1-1|NA|TRBV10-3|NA
TGTGCCATCAGTGAGTCTGGGGGGACTGAAGCTTTCTTT
CAISESGGTEAFF
>TRBJ2-7|NA|TRBV15|NA
TGTGCCACCAGCAGAGATCCTCCCTACGAGCAGTACTTC
CATSRDPPYEQYF
>TRBJ1-4|NA|TRBV6-5|NA
TGTGCCAGCAGGCCCAGGGCCCCCGGGGGACTGTTTTTT
CASRPRAPGGLFF
>TRBJ2-1|NA|TRBV28|NA
TGTGCCAGCAGTTTAGGGCTCCTCTCCTACAATGAGCAGTTCTTC
CASSLGLLSYNEQFF
>TRBJ2-1|NA|TRBV3-1/TRBV3-2|NA
TGTGCCAGCAGCCAGGTAGCGACCGAAAGGCAGTTCTTC
CASSQVATERQFF
>TRBJ1-4|NA|TRBV9|NA
TGTGCCAGCAGCGTAGGCGGACTTAATGAAAAACTGTTTTTT
CASSVGGLNEKLFF
>TRBJ2-5|NA|TRBV6-2/TRBV6-3|NA
TGTGCCAGCAGTTACTCGCGAGAGACCCAGTACTTC
CASSYSRETQYF
>TRBJ1-5|NA|TRBV12-2|NA
TGTGCAAGTCGCTTAGTCCCGGACAGGGGGCGGAATCAGCCCCAGCATTTT
CASRLVPDRGRNQPQHF
>TRBJ2-1|TRBD2|TRBV10-2|few
TGCGCCAGCCGGTACGAGGCGGGGGGCGTCTATGAGCAGTTCTTC
CASRYEAGGVYEQFF
>TRBJ1-6|NA|TRBV6-5|once
TGTGCCAGCACCGAGACAGGTCTCTATTCACCCCTCCACTTT
CASTETGLYSPLHF
>TRBJ2-5|NA|TRBV9|NA
TGTGCCAGCAGCGTCCAAGGGGCCCCGGACCAAGAGACCCAGTACTTC
CASSVQGAPDQETQYF
>TRBJ2-1|NA|TRBV7-3|once
TGTGCCAGCAGCCGCAGCTACAATGAGCAGTTCTTC
CASSRSYNEQFF
>TRBJ2-2|TRBD2|TRBV2|NA
TGTGCCAGCAGAAAAGCGGGGGGGACGAACACCGGGGAGCTGTTTTTT
CASRKAGGTNTGELFF
>TRBJ2-1|NA|TRBV7-6|NA
TGTGCCAGCAGCCCGACTAGTTCCAATGAGCAGTTCTTC
CASSPTSSNEQFF